Below are 27 T cell receptor beta chains sequenced from a single sample in a study of T cells in women clearing cervical HPV infection. Method: immunoSEQ multiplex PCR; TCRdb's copy keeps in-frame clones and lacks some. The sample features approximately 15,000 clones, with roughly 7.2% in its top ten. Specimen: blood buffy coat. Receptors originate from a woman between 18 and 75 years old with a cervical HPV16 infection that either progressed to CIN3+ or cleared (not recorded which).

As concerns this clone: The observed sequence ends 3 residues before the CDR3 terminus, with the missing tail filled in from the germline J gene. This chain links TRBV24-1 with TRBJ2-1; possible D gene TRBD1, 5 bases. From germline, CDR1 is KGHDR and CDR2 SFDVKD. The V end was cut by 4 bases, the J end by 4 bases, with 16 bases between. This CDR3 is 16 amino acids long. The DNA read from the CDR3 is TGTGCCACCAGTGACCCACTACTTGGGGCTTACAATGAG. Protein sequence: CATSDPLLGAYNE. The complete CDR3 sequence is CATSDPLLGAYNEQFF.

As for this clone: The read halts 3 residues ahead of the CDR3 end, with the missing end drawn from the germline J gene. V is TRBV7-7 and J is TRBJ2-7; D may correspond to TRBD1 or TRBD2 (7 bases each). The CDR3 is 15 residues long. Deletions cut 3 bases from V and 3 bases from J, with 15 bases between. Germline CDR1 reads SSHAT; CDR2 reads FNYEAQ (reference sequence). The CDR3 bases that were read are TGTGCCAGCAGCTTGGGAGCGGGACAGTTCTACGAG. Its protein product is CASSLGAGQFYE. The whole CDR3 protein reads CASSLGAGQFYEQYF.

For this clone: The CDR3 end lies 3 residues beyond the end of the read and is filled in from the germline J gene. This chain joins TRBV12-5 and TRBJ2-3; D possibly corresponds to TRBD1 (6 bases). CDR1 LGHNT and CDR2 FRNRAP come from the germline V gene. Trimming shortened V by 6 bases and J by 5 bases, and 15 bases separated the two germline ends. The CDR3 covers 14 residues. The CDR3 region is CASGSTGSVDTQYF. The covered CDR3 bases are TGTGCTAGTGGCTCAACAGGGTCAGTAGATACG.

A remark on this clone: The read halts 3 residues ahead of the CDR3 end, with the missing end drawn from the germline J gene. J is TRBJ2-7 and V is TRBV12-5; 10 bases match TRBD1. Germline CDR1 is LGHNT and CDR2 is FRNRAP. The V segment lost 7 bases and the J segment 1 base; nucleotides outside the gene matches: 10. CDR3 length: 16 amino acids. The chain's CDR3 is CASDTPDRGDSYEQYF. The covered CDR3 bases are TGTGCTAGTGACACCCCGGACAGGGGGGATTCCTACGAG.

Comment on this clone: Coverage ceases 3 residues before the CDR3 finishes, and the germline J gene fills in the end. V and J are TRBV6-1 and TRBJ1-4, with D maybe TRBD1 (5 bases). Trimming stripped 2 bases from V and 0 bases from J, with 10 bases between. The CDR3 loop spans 16 amino acids. Germline V gene data show CDR1 as MNHNS and CDR2 as SASEGT. CDR3: CASSEIQGATNEKLFF. Partial CDR3 DNA: TGTGCCAGCAGTGAAATCCAGGGAGCAACTAATGAAAAA.

Remarks on this clone: With the read ending 3 residues before the CDR3 end, the germline J gene is used to fill in that end. The chain employs TRBV15 and TRBJ1-4, with D maybe TRBD1 (6 bases). CDR3 length equals 15 residues. CDR1 LNHNV and CDR2 YYDKDF come from the germline V gene (reference sequence). Trimming cost V 6 bases and J 3 bases, with 14 bases left between them. The CDR3 sequence is CATRLGGASNEKLFF. CDR3 bases read: TGTGCCACCAGGTTAGGGGGGGCATCTAATGAAAAA.

Comment on this clone: The read ends 3 residues shy of where the CDR3 ends; the end is completed using the germline J gene. The V gene is TRBV10-3, the J gene TRBJ2-3, with TRBD2 as a possible D gene (6 bases). Per the germline V gene, CDR1 is ENHRY and CDR2 is SYGVKD. V was cut by 2 bases and J by 0 bases, with 6 bases left in between. CDR3 length equals 14 residues. CDR3 residues: CAISERGSTDTQYF. The DNA read from the CDR3 is TGTGCCATCAGTGAGCGGGGGAGCACAGATACG.

Details on this clone: Read sequence stops 3 residues before the CDR3 end, and the germline J gene provides the missing end. The chain uses TRBV10-2 and TRBJ1-1, with D maybe TRBD1 (6 bases). V was clipped by 5 bases and J by 1 base, with 14 bases between them. The germline V gene encodes CDR1 WSHSY and CDR2 SAAADI. CDR3 length: 15 amino acids. The CDR3 is CASSSRPGENTEAFF. The sequenced CDR3 bases are TGCGCCAGCAGTTCGAGGCCAGGGGAGAACACTGAA.

Regarding this clone: The read ends 3 residues before the CDR3 terminus; that terminus is restored from the germline J gene. The chain links TRBV19 to TRBJ1-4, with 7 bases lining up with TRBD1. The CDR3 has 15 amino acids. Germline V gene sequence: CDR1 LNHDA, CDR2 SQIVND (reference sequence). The trim removed 6 bases at V and 2 bases at J, leaving 6 bases unmatched. The CDR3: CASRPRQGTNEKLFF. The covered CDR3 bases are TGTGCCAGTAGGCCACGACAGGGCACTAATGAAAAA.

This clone is called medium-sized based on its frequency. The read terminates 3 residues ahead of where the CDR3 ends, so the germline J gene completes it. J is TRBJ1-2 and V is TRBV14, with D perhaps matching TRBD1 (6 bases). The CDR3 covers 14 residues. Germline V gene data show CDR1 as SGHDN and CDR2 as FVKESK. The CDR3 loop is CASSQAARTAMYTF. CDR3 DNA (partial): TGTGCCAGCAGCCAAGCCGCCCGGACAGCAATG.

A word on this clone: With the read ending 3 residues before the CDR3 end, the germline J gene is used to fill in that end. The chain couples TRBV5-1 to TRBJ2-3; D is unclear. Trimming shortened V by 0 bases and J by 4 bases, and 6 bases separated the two germline ends. CDR1 is SGHRS, CDR2 YFSETQ, per germline. The CDR3 has 13 residues. The CDR3 reads CASSLAHADTQYF. The covered CDR3 bases are TGCGCCAGCAGCTTGGCCCATGCAGATACG. Looking up the rest from reference TRBV5-1 and TRBJ2-3 gives the full variable domain: KAGVTQTPRYLIKTRGQQVTLSCSPISGHRSVSWYQQTPGQGLQFLFEYFSETQRNKGNFPGRFSGRQFSNSRSEMNVSTLELGDSALYLCASSLAHADTQYFGPGTRLTVL.

This clone is identified as medium-sized from frequency. Read sequence stops 3 residues before the CDR3 end, and the germline J gene provides the missing end. The chain recombines TRBV18 with TRBJ2-3, with a possible D match to TRBD2 (5 bases). CDR1 is KGHSH and CDR2 is LQKENI in the germline V gene. The CDR3 sequence is 15 residues long. V lost 2 bases and J lost 4, with 13 bases in between. The chain's CDR3 is CASSPVGLSPDTQYF. The covered CDR3 bases are TGTGCCAGCTCACCAGTTGGACTTAGCCCAGATACG.

Note on this clone: With the read ending 3 residues before the CDR3 end, the germline J gene is used to fill in that end. The rearrangement links TRBV19 to TRBJ1-4; TRBD1 matches 8 bases. This CDR3 spans 16 amino acids. After removal of 7 bases from V and 5 bases from J, the junction contained 12 bases not matched to a gene. Germline V lookup: CDR1 LNHDA, CDR2 SQIVND (reference sequence). This CDR3 reads CASKGQAYRQNEKLFF. The part of the CDR3 DNA that was read is TGTGCCAGTAAGGGACAGGCGTATCGCCAGAATGAAAAA. The full variable domain, in which reference TRBV19 and TRBJ1-4 provide the parts outside the CDR3, is DGGITQSPKYLFRKEGQNVTLSCEQNLNHDAMYWYRQDPGQGLRLIYYSQIVNDFQKGDIAEGYSVSREKKESFPLTVTSAQKNPTAFYLCASKGQAYRQNEKLFFGSGTQLSVL.

A word on this clone: The CDR3 end is not reached by the read, which stops 3 residues before it; the germline J gene fills it in. V is TRBV5-6 and J is TRBJ2-1, with no clear D. Trimming removed 3 bases at V and 9 bases at J, with 7 bases between. The CDR3 spans 11 residues. CDR1 is SGHDT and CDR2 is YYEEEE in the germline V gene. The part of the CDR3 DNA that was read is TGTGCCAGCAGCTGGTCCGGTGAG. It specifies CASSWSGE. The CDR3, in full, reads CASSWSGEQFF.

The CDR3 DNA, read in part, is TGTGCCAGCAGTCAGGATTCGAACACTGAA. Protein sequence: CASSQDSNTE. The whole CDR3 is CASSQDSNTEAFF. The chain combines TRBV2 with TRBJ1-1; D is uncertain. The CDR3 end is not reached by the read, which stops 3 residues before it; the germline J gene fills it in. V was trimmed by 5 bases and J by 1 base, leaving 8 bases between them. CDR1 is SNHLY, CDR2 FYNNEI, per germline. This CDR3 has 13 amino acids.

Notes on this clone: The read terminates 3 residues ahead of where the CDR3 ends, so the germline J gene completes it. V gene TRBV13 combines with J gene TRBJ2-5; D unclear. Germline V gene sequence: CDR1 PRHDT, CDR2 FYEKMQ (reference sequence). The V and J ends lost 1 base and 2 bases respectively, with 5 bases between them. The CDR3 spans 13 residues. This chain's CDR3 is CASSLVSQETQYF. CDR3 bases read: TGTGCCAGCAGCTTAGTGTCTCAAGAGACC. The full variable domain, with the rest looked up from reference TRBV13 and TRBJ2-5, is AAGVIQSPRHLIKEKRETATLKCYPIPRHDTVYWYQQGPGQDPQFLISFYEKMQSDKGSIPDRFSAQQFSDYHSELNMSSLELGDSALYFCASSLVSQETQYFGPGTRLLVL.

This clone is called medium-sized based on its frequency. The read stops 3 residues short of the end of the CDR3; the missing end is completed from the germline J gene. The chain carries TRBV29-1 and TRBJ1-1; no firm D call. The CDR3 sequence is 13 residues long. Germline V gives CDR1 SQVTM, CDR2 ANQGSEA. V lost 2 bases and J 5 bases, leaving 12 bases between the germline ends. The sequenced part of the CDR3 DNA is TGCAGCGTTGAATCACAGTCCCGAACTGAA. Protein: CSVESQSRTE. The full CDR3 protein is CSVESQSRTEAFF.

With regard to this clone: The observed sequence ends 3 residues before the CDR3 terminus, with the missing tail filled in from the germline J gene. The chain employs TRBV2 and TRBJ2-3; 11 nucleotides agree with TRBD2. The V segment lost 7 bases and the J segment 2 bases; nucleotides outside the gene matches: 8. Germline V CDR1 and CDR2: SNHLY, FYNNEI. CDR3 size: 16 residues. Partial CDR3 DNA: TGTGCCAGCATTCAGCTAGCGGGGGGTAACACAGATACG. The encoded protein is CASIQLAGGNTDT. In full, the CDR3 is CASIQLAGGNTDTQYF.

As for this clone: The CDR3 is cut off 3 residues early in the read; its end comes from the germline J gene. The chain couples TRBV6-1 to TRBJ1-5, with D perhaps TRBD1 (5 bases). The V and J ends lost 4 bases and 1 base respectively, with 11 bases between them. This CDR3 is built from 15 residues. Looked up from germline, CDR1 is MNHNS and CDR2 is SASEGT. Incomplete CDR3 DNA: TGTGCCAGCAGTGTGGATACAGGAAGCAATCAGCCC. Translation: CASSVDTGSNQP. The full CDR3 protein reads CASSVDTGSNQPQHF.

To note about this clone: Read sequence stops 3 residues before the CDR3 end, and the germline J gene provides the missing end. V is TRBV12-3 or TRBV12-4 and J is TRBJ2-1; TRBD1 aligns across 8 bases. CDR3 size: 16 residues. The V segment lost 5 bases and the J segment 0 bases; nucleotides outside the gene matches: 6. CDR3 bases read: TGTGCCAGCAGTCCCGGGACAGGATACTCCTACAATGAG. It translates to CASSPGTGYSYNE. The entire CDR3 is CASSPGTGYSYNEQFF.

As for this clone: The read stops 3 residues short of the end of the CDR3; the missing end is completed from the germline J gene. The J gene is TRBJ2-5, the V gene TRBV20-1, with 11 bases matching TRBD1. In germline, CDR1 is DFQATT, CDR2 SNEGSKA (reference sequence). Trimming cost V 4 bases and J 1 base; bases outside gene matches: 2. The CDR3 contains 14 residues. The sequenced part of the CDR3 DNA is TGCAGTGCTACCGGGACAGGGGGCCAAGAGACC. Amino acids: CSATGTGGQET. The full CDR3 is CSATGTGGQETQYF.

The CDR3 loop reads CASSPEAQGEKLFF. The sequenced CDR3 bases are TGCGCCAGCAGCCCCGAGGCTCAGGGCGAAAAA. The chain couples TRBV5-1 to TRBJ1-4, with TRBD1 as a possible D gene (5 bases). The read ends 3 residues before the CDR3 terminus; that terminus is restored from the germline J gene. Trimming shortened V by 4 bases and J by 8 bases, and 15 bases separated the two germline ends. The CDR3 has 14 residues. The germline CDR1 and CDR2 sequences are SGHRS and YFSETQ.

With respect to this clone: The read is 3 residues too short to cover the CDR3 end, so that end is filled in from the germline J gene. The chain joins TRBV18 to TRBJ1-3; D is uncertain. The germline V gene has CDR1 KGHSH and CDR2 LQKENI. Trimming removed 5 bases at V and 0 bases at J, with 17 bases between. This CDR3 comprises 17 residues. CDR3 residues: CASSITQETPSGNTIYF. The sequenced part of the CDR3 DNA is TGTGCCAGCTCAATTACGCAGGAGACCCCCTCTGGAAACACC.

By frequency, this clone is medium-sized. The DNA ends 3 residues before the CDR3 does, and the rest of the CDR3 is filled in from the germline J gene. The chain carries TRBV18 and TRBJ2-3; 8 nucleotides match TRBD1. Germline V gene lookup returns CDR1 KGHSH and CDR2 LQKENI. J lost 3 bases, V lost 2 bases, and 4 bases had no gene match. This CDR3 spans 15 amino acids. CDR3 bases read: TGTGCCAGCTCACCAAACACAGGGGGAACAGATACG. It translates to CASSPNTGGTDT. The CDR3 in its entirety is CASSPNTGGTDTQYF.

On this clone itself: The CDR3 end lies 3 residues beyond the end of the read and is filled in from the germline J gene. The chain is built from TRBV19 and TRBJ2-3, with TRBD2 identical over 8 bases. This CDR3 is 17 amino acids long. Germline-derived CDR1 and CDR2 are LNHDA and SQIVND (reference sequence). Trimming at V came to 5 bases and at J to 4 bases, leaving 14 bases not matched to a gene. The part of the CDR3 DNA that was read is TGTGCCAGTAGTCTCCGCGGTAGCGGGGACCCCCCAGATACG. Translating it yields CASSLRGSGDPPDT. The CDR3 as a whole reads CASSLRGSGDPPDTQYF.

Of note for this clone: Sequencing ends 3 residues short of the CDR3 end; the germline J gene provides the rest. The J gene is TRBJ1-3, the V gene TRBV4-1; the D gene is possibly TRBD1 (6 bases). Germline assignment: CDR1 MGHRA and CDR2 YSYEKL. The CDR3 is 17 amino acids. The ends were cut back, 3 bases at V and 2 bases at J, with 17 bases in the middle. Incomplete CDR3 DNA: TGCGCCAGCAGCCAGGGTCAGGGGCGGCTAACTGGAAACACC. It codes for CASSQGQGRLTGNT. The whole CDR3 protein reads CASSQGQGRLTGNTIYF.

The CDR3 sequence: CSAGAPGGNEQFF. The covered CDR3 bases are TGCAGTGCTGGGGCCCCCGGGGGGAATGAG. The chain employs TRBV20-1 and TRBJ2-1; 7 bases agree with TRBD2. The read stops 3 residues short of the end of the CDR3; the missing end is completed from the germline J gene. Germline CDR1 is DFQATT and CDR2 is SNEGSKA (reference sequence). After removal of 5 bases from V and 7 bases from J, the junction contained 8 bases not matched to a gene. This CDR3 contains 13 residues.